Listed below are T cell receptor beta chains from one sample, sequenced in a study of blood T cell repertoires in COVID-19. The assay was immunoSEQ multiplex PCR, and TCRdb's table has in-frame clones only and misses some. Of approximately 20,000 clones in the sample, around 82% were seen once. The specimen was peripheral blood. The receptors stem from a man in his sixties with active COVID-19. CDR3s include the opening cysteine and the closing phenylalanine or tryptophan. Fields, in order: D gene, clone size, J gene, V gene, CDR3 protein, CDR3 DNA. The D gene is left open where the match is weak. Not every row has a clone size; where given, it reads once, few, many or a size class.

NA | medium-sized | TRBJ2-7 | TRBV11-3 | CASSLEAGIYEQYF | TGTGCCAGCAGCTTAGAGGCAGGGATCTACGAGCAGTACTTC
TRBD1 | medium-sized | TRBJ2-1 | TRBV6-5 | CASRVTGGTYNEQFF | TGTGCCAGCAGGGTAACAGGGGGCACCTACAATGAGCAGTTCTTC
NA | NA | TRBJ1-5 | TRBV21-1 | CASSKYGNQPQHF | TGTGCCAGCAGCAAATATGGCAATCAGCCCCAGCATTTT
TRBD2 | once | TRBJ2-2 | TRBV7-3 | CASSLTGLAGGFNTGELFF | TGTGCCAGCAGCTTAACGGGGCTAGCGGGAGGATTTAACACCGGGGAGCTGTTTTTT
TRBD2 | NA | TRBJ2-1 | TRBV19 | CASSVMGLAGENNEQFF | TGTGCCAGTAGTGTAATGGGACTAGCGGGGGAAAACAATGAGCAGTTCTTC
NA | NA | TRBJ2-1 | TRBV6-5 | CASSLVGSEYNEQFF | TGTGCCAGCAGTCTCGTCGGGTCCGAATACAATGAGCAGTTCTTC
TRBD2 | NA | TRBJ2-7 | TRBV7-2 | CASSLVPGRLAGSEQYF | TGTGCCAGCAGCTTAGTCCCGGGTCGGCTAGCGGGAAGCGAGCAGTACTTC
NA | NA | TRBJ2-7 | TRBV4-1 | CASSQDTGAYEQYF | TGCGCCAGCAGCCAAGACACGGGTGCCTACGAGCAGTACTTC
NA | NA | TRBJ2-7 | TRBV19 | CASSILGLSREQYF | TGTGCCAGTAGTATTCTGGGACTCTCCAGGGAGCAGTACTTC
NA | NA | TRBJ2-1 | TRBV5-6 | CASSLATGVSNEQFF | TGTGCCAGCAGCTTGGCTACGGGAGTCTCCAATGAGCAGTTCTTC
NA | NA | TRBJ2-7 | TRBV5-8 | CASSIKLYEQYF | TGTGCCAGCAGCATTAAGCTATACGAGCAGTACTTC
NA | NA | TRBJ2-3 | TRBV3-1/TRBV3-2 | CASSQRQVATDTQYF | TGTGCCAGCAGCCAACGGCAGGTTGCCACAGATACGCAGTATTTT
NA | NA | TRBJ2-1 | TRBV11-3 | CASSSGGVNNEQFF | TGTGCCAGCAGCTCCGGGGGTGTGAACAATGAGCAGTTCTTC
NA | NA | TRBJ2-1 | TRBV2 | CASQEGNEQFF | TGTGCCAGCCAGGAGGGAAATGAGCAGTTCTTC
TRBD1 | NA | TRBJ1-1 | TRBV6-5 | CASSGTAWANTEAFF | TGTGCCAGCAGCGGGACAGCCTGGGCGAACACTGAAGCTTTCTTT
NA | NA | TRBJ2-7 | TRBV29-1 | CSVESLTYEQYF | TGCAGCGTTGAGTCCTTAACCTACGAGCAGTACTTC